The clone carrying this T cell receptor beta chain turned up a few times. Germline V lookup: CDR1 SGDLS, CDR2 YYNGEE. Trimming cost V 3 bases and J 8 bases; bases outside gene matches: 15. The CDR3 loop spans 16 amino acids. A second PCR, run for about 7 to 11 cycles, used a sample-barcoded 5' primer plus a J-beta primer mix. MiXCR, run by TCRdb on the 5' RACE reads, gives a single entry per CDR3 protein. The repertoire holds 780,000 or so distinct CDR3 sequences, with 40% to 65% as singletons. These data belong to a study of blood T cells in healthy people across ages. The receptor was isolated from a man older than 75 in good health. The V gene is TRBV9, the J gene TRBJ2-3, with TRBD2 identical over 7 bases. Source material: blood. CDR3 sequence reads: CASSADRRELYGTQYF. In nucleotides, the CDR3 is TGTGCCAGCAGCGCCGACCGGCGGGAGTTGTATGGTACGCAGTATTTT.